The 27 T cell receptor beta chains below all came from one sample that was sequenced in a study of monozygotic twins with inflammatory bowel disease. TCRdb reworked the 5' RACE reads into one entry per CDR3 protein, no DNA. The sample table sets out 150,000 to 200,000 distinct CDR3 sequences. Sequencing input: blood. These receptors were obtained from a human donor with ulcerative colitis or Crohn's disease, or a healthy co-twin of an affected twin (not recorded which).

The V and J genes are TRBV20-1 and TRBJ2-3; checking the TCRdb D call of TRBD1 is not possible without DNA. CDR1 and CDR2 from the germline V gene are DFQATT and SNEGSKA (reference sequence). CDR3 length: 13 residues. The CDR3 region is CSAWTGDTDTQYF.

The J gene is TRBJ1-1, the V gene TRBV18; checking the TCRdb D call of TRBD1 is not possible without DNA. Germline V lookup: CDR1 KGHSH, CDR2 LQKENI. This CDR3 has 14 residues. The CDR3 sequence: CASSPATGWTEAFF.

This rearrangement joins TRBV7-8 to TRBJ2-5; TCRdb selects TRBD2, and the lack of DNA leaves this call unchecked. Looked up from germline, CDR1 is SGHVS and CDR2 is FQNEAQ. The CDR3 length is 16 residues. The CDR3 sequence is CASSPPGGGRGETQYF.

This sequence joins TRBV3-1 and TRBJ2-7; TCRdb names TRBD1, which stays unverified in the absence of DNA. Germline V gives CDR1 LGHDT, CDR2 YNNKEL (reference sequence). The CDR3 covers 14 residues. This CDR3 reads CASSQQRGPYEQYF.

V and J are TRBV7-9 and TRBJ2-7; TCRdb proposes TRBD1, but this gene call is untestable without DNA. The CDR3 extends over 15 amino acids. Germline values: CDR1 SEHNR, CDR2 FQNEAQ (reference sequence). The CDR3 spells CASSIPGQAHYEQYF.

The chain employs TRBV6-1 and TRBJ1-1; TCRdb reports TRBD1, a call that lacks DNA to check it against. The CDR3 is made up of 18 amino acids. CDR1 MNHNS and CDR2 SASEGT come from the germline V gene. The CDR3 is CASSSTHRQGGSNTEAFF.

The genes are TRBV29-1 and TRBJ2-2; TCRdb reports TRBD2, a call that lacks DNA to check it against. This CDR3 contains 17 residues. Germline V gene sequence: CDR1 SQVTM, CDR2 ANQGSEA. CDR3 loop: CSVPPFAGAANTGELFF.

The chain has TRBV4-2 and TRBJ2-7; TCRdb reports TRBD2, a call that lacks DNA to check it against. The CDR3 has 15 residues. The germline V gene has CDR1 LGHNA and CDR2 YNFKEQ. The CDR3 spells CASSHATSGDYEQYF.

The chain is built from TRBV10-2 and TRBJ1-4; there is no DNA to check the TCRdb D call of TRBD1. The CDR3 has 16 amino acids. From germline, CDR1 is WSHSY and CDR2 SAAADI. Here the CDR3 reads CASSEPRDRGDEKLFF.

The rearrangement uses TRBV11-1 and TRBJ2-5. The CDR3 extends over 14 amino acids. Germline V gene data show CDR1 as SGHAT and CDR2 as FQDESV (reference sequence). CDR3 sequence: CASSLHTTQETQYF.

V is TRBV18 and J is TRBJ1-4; the D call from TCRdb, TRBD1, cannot be confirmed without DNA. The CDR3 is 14 amino acids. Germline V gene data show CDR1 as KGHSH and CDR2 as LQKENI. The CDR3 region is CASSPDLGGEKLFF.

The J gene is TRBJ2-1, the V gene TRBV19; the TCRdb D gene call, TRBD2, has no DNA to confirm it. CDR3 length equals 17 residues. Germline V gene lookup returns CDR1 LNHDA and CDR2 SQIVND (reference sequence). CDR3: CASTLTSGRASYNEQFF. Combining the CDR3 with reference TRBV19 and TRBJ2-1 gives the whole variable domain DGGITQSPKYLFRKEGQNVTLSCEQNLNHDAMYWYRQDPGQGLRLIYYSQIVNDFQKGDIAEGYSVSREKKESFPLTVTSAQKNPTAFYLCASTLTSGRASYNEQFFGPGTRLTVL.

The gene calls are TRBV5-1 and TRBJ2-2. The CDR3 is 13 residues long. The germline CDR1 and CDR2 sequences are SGHRS and YFSETQ. CDR3 sequence reads: CASLGGNTGELFF.

The chain uses TRBV6-5 and TRBJ1-6. CDR3 size: 15 residues. Germline CDR1 reads MNHEY; CDR2 reads SVGAGI. The CDR3 reads CASSYFRSYNSPLHF.

This chain connects TRBV4-1 to TRBJ2-3; TCRdb designates TRBD1, a call that cannot be tested without DNA. This CDR3 has 16 residues. The V gene's germline CDR1 is MGHRA and CDR2 YSYEKL. CDR3 sequence reads: CASSQKGGLSRDTQYF.

V gene TRBV15 combines with J gene TRBJ2-3; with no DNA, the TCRdb D assignment of TRBD2 cannot be verified. The CDR3 consists of 15 residues. Germline-derived CDR1 and CDR2 are LNHNV and YYDKDF (reference sequence). This chain's CDR3 is CATSRGGLGTDTQYF.

The chain recombines TRBV10-1 with TRBJ2-2; no DNA is available, so the TRBD2 call from TCRdb remains unchecked. Germline V CDR1 and CDR2: WNHNN, SYGVQD (reference sequence). The CDR3 is made up of 14 amino acids. The CDR3 protein is CASRGLKEAGELFF.

The genes are TRBV12-3 or TRBV12-4 and TRBJ1-1; TCRdb's D call of TRBD1 is untestable without DNA. There are 14 residues in the CDR3. The CDR3 sequence is CASNPTGILTEAFF.

This chain connects TRBV10-3 to TRBJ2-1; TCRdb picks TRBD2, but there is no DNA to check that call. Germline CDR1 is ENHRY and CDR2 is SYGVKD. The CDR3 consists of 14 residues. The CDR3: CAIKEREGPNEQFF.

The V call is TRBV27, the J call TRBJ2-1; checking the TCRdb D call of TRBD1 is not possible without DNA. This CDR3 is built from 16 residues. Germline V CDR1 and CDR2: MNHEY, SMNVEV (reference sequence). The CDR3 is CASSLSGGHSYNEQFF.

V and J are TRBV25-1 and TRBJ1-1; as DNA is missing, the TRBD1 call by TCRdb cannot be tested. Looked up from germline, CDR1 is MGHDK and CDR2 is SYGVNS. The CDR3 covers 14 residues. CDR3 protein: CASSEFPGNTEAFF.

V gene TRBV6-1 combines with J gene TRBJ1-1; TCRdb lists TRBD1, though no DNA is available to test this call. Looked up from germline, CDR1 is MNHNS and CDR2 is SASEGT. The CDR3 has 14 residues. The CDR3 sequence: CASRRQGGTTEAFF.

This chain uses TRBV20-1 with TRBJ2-7; TCRdb's D call, TRBD1, is unchecked because there is no DNA. The germline CDR1 and CDR2 sequences are DFQATT and SNEGSKA (reference sequence). There are 14 residues in the CDR3. CDR3 loop: CSARDVRGHYEQYF.

The chain recombines TRBV12-3 or TRBV12-4 with TRBJ1-2; lacking DNA, the TRBD1 call made by TCRdb goes unchecked. The CDR3 consists of 15 residues. The CDR3 reads CASSSGDRGPYGYTF.

The V gene is TRBV2, the J gene TRBJ2-1. The V gene's germline CDR1 is SNHLY and CDR2 FYNNEI. The CDR3 is made up of 11 amino acids. The CDR3 here is CASRRYNEQFF. The full variable domain, its missing parts supplied by reference TRBV2 and TRBJ2-1, is EPEVTQTPSHQVTQMGQEVILRCVPISNHLYFYWYRQILGQKVEFLVSFYNNEISEKSEIFDDQFSVERPDGSNFTLKIRSTKLEDSAMYFCASRRYNEQFFGPGTRLTVL.

The chain couples TRBV3-1 to TRBJ1-3; checking the TCRdb D call of TRBD1 is not possible without DNA. Germline-derived CDR1 and CDR2 are LGHDT and YNNKEL (reference sequence). The CDR3 runs to 15 residues. The CDR3 loop is CASSQRGTDGNTIYF.

The genes are TRBV10-1 and TRBJ1-5; TCRdb's D gene call, TRBD1, goes unchecked for lack of DNA. Germline CDR1 and CDR2: WNHNN and SYGVQD (reference sequence). The length of the CDR3 is 16 residues. This chain's CDR3 is CASSEFPGQTYQPQHF.